This T cell receptor beta chain was documented in a study of blood T cell repertoires in COVID-19. Study-wide background: Some COVID-19 samples were acute and others convalescent; all came from the United States, Italy and Spain. Nucleic acid was either cDNA or gDNA, and it came from T cells, B-cell-depleted T cells, or PBMCs.

The CDR3 has 15 amino acids. V dropped 0 bases and J dropped 1 base, with 9 bases sitting between them. Germline CDR1 is LNHNV and CDR2 is YYDKDF (reference sequence). Assay used: immunoSEQ multiplex PCR; TCRdb lists only in-frame clones, some missing. The profile shows some 130,000 clones, roughly 80% of them singletons. What was sequenced was peripheral blood. The chain combines TRBV15 with TRBJ2-5; a weak D match, TRBD2 (5 bases). The receptor was derived from a man in his sixties or seventies with acute or convalescent COVID-19. CDR3 amino acids: CATSRDDGVQETQYF. CDR3 in DNA: TGTGCCACCAGCAGAGACGACGGGGTCCAAGAGACCCAGTACTTC. Filled out from reference TRBV15 and TRBJ2-5, the complete variable domain reads DAMVIQNPRYQVTQFGKPVTLSCSQTLNHNVMYWYQQKSSQAPKLLFHYYDKDFNNEADTPDNFQSRRPNTSFCFLDIRSPGLGDTAMYLCATSRDDGVQETQYFGPGTRLLVL.